Presented here are 8 T cell receptor beta chains from one specimen sequenced in a study of technical replicates of blood from several donors. Clones were sequenced by immunoSEQ multiplex PCR, and TCRdb holds only the in-frame ones, with some missing. The sample has tens of thousands of clones; roughly 90% are singletons. Sequencing was carried out using PBMCs. The receptors derive from a human donor in good health. Some clones in this sample may be carry-over from other donors' samples.

V is TRBV7-8 and J is TRBJ2-7, with 7 bases lining up with TRBD1. The V gene end was trimmed by 8 bases and the J gene end by 2 bases; junction bases not matched to a gene: 3. CDR3 size: 12 residues. CDR1 is SGHVS and CDR2 is FQNEAQ in the germline V gene. CDR3 in DNA: TGTGCCAGCGGTGACAGGGCCTACGAGCAGTACTTC. It specifies CASGDRAYEQYF. Full variable domain (missing parts from reference TRBV7-8 and TRBJ2-7): GAGVSQSPRYKVAKRGQDVALRCDPISGHVSLFWYQQALGQGPEFLTYFQNEAQLDKSGLPSDRFFAERPEGSVSTLKIQRTQQEDSAVYLCASGDRAYEQYFGPGTRLTVT.

The chain carries TRBV2 and TRBJ2-7; D may be TRBD2 (6 bases). CDR1 is SNHLY, CDR2 FYNNEI, per germline. V shed 6 bases and J shed 3 bases, with 15 bases lying between them. CDR3 length equals 14 residues. This CDR3 reads CASSAGLGLYEQYF. The CDR3, as DNA: TGTGCCAGCAGCGCCGGTCTGGGACTCTACGAGCAGTACTTC.

This rearrangement joins TRBV9 to TRBJ1-6, with 12 bases that match TRBD1. The germline V gene encodes CDR1 SGDLS and CDR2 YYNGEE. With 10 bases clipped from V and 12 bases from J, the junction kept 11 bases outside the gene matches. CDR3 length: 14 amino acids. The CDR3 sequence is CARKGDRGRIPLHF. The CDR3 DNA reads as TGTGCCCGAAAGGGGGACAGGGGGCGAATACCCCTCCACTTT.

The chain recombines TRBV28 with TRBJ2-5, with TRBD1 as a possible D gene (5 bases). This CDR3 has 14 amino acids. Germline V lookup: CDR1 MDHEN, CDR2 SYDVKM. V gave up 6 bases and J gave up 5 bases, with 16 bases separating them. In DNA form, the CDR3 reads TGTGCCAGCAGCCCGCCGGCAGGGCTGGAGACCCAGTACTTC. Translated, it gives CASSPPAGLETQYF.

V is TRBV5-1 and J is TRBJ2-1; no reliable D call. Trimming stripped 5 bases from V and 6 bases from J, with 6 bases between. The V gene's germline CDR1 is SGHRS and CDR2 YFSETQ. CDR3 length: 11 residues. CDR3 in amino acids: CASRSGNEQFF. For the CDR3, the DNA is TGCGCCAGCAGATCGGGCAATGAGCAGTTCTTC.

The chain employs TRBV7-2 and TRBJ2-3; the D gene is possibly TRBD2 (5 bases). Trimming shortened V by 3 bases and J by 0 bases, and 10 bases separated the two germline ends. CDR1 is SGHTA, CDR2 FQGNSA, per germline. CDR3 length: 15 residues. DNA of the CDR3: TGTGCCAGCAGCTTCAGCGGAACTAGCACAGATACGCAGTATTTT. Its protein is CASSFSGTSTDTQYF.

The chain couples TRBV11-3 to TRBJ1-5, with D maybe TRBD1 (5 bases). The CDR3 extends over 14 amino acids. Germline values: CDR1 SGHNT, CDR2 YENEEA. Trimming took 5 bases from V and 7 from J, leaving 15 bases between them. As DNA, the CDR3 is TGTGCCAGCAGCCCCACCCCTGGGGGGCAGCCCCAGCATTTT. Amino acid sequence: CASSPTPGGQPQHF.

This clone was picked up one time. The chain is built from TRBV6-5 and TRBJ1-2; 7 bases agree with TRBD1. The germline V gene encodes CDR1 MNHEY and CDR2 SVGAGI. The CDR3 consists of 14 residues. V trimming: 4 bases; J trimming: 7 bases; junction bases outside the gene matches: 9. CDR3 region: CASSLITGDGGYTF. The CDR3 region has the DNA TGTGCCAGCAGTTTAATAACAGGGGATGGTGGCTACACCTTC.